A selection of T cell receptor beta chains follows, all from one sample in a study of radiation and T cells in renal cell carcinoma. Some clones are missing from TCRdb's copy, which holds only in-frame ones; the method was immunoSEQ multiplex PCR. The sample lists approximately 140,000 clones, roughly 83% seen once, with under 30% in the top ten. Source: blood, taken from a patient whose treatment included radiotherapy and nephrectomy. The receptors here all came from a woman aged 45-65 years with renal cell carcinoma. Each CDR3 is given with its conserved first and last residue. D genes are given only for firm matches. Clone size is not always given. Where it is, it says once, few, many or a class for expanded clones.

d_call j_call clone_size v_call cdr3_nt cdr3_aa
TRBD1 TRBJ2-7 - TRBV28 TGTGCCAGCAGGGGTAAGGGACAGGGGGCCTACGAGCAGTACTTC CASRGKGQGAYEQYF
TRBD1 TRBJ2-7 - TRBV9 TGTGCCAGCAGCGTAGCGGACAGGGGGAGCGAGCAGTACTTC CASSVADRGSEQYF
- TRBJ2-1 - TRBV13 TGTGCCAGCAGCTTAGGCCGCGGGGCATTCCTTGACAATGAGCAGTTCTTC CASSLGRGAFLDNEQFF
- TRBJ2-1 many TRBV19 TGTGCCAGTAGTCGCGCCTTTTGGCGGTCTGGGTACAATGAGCAGTTCTTC CASSRAFWRSGYNEQFF
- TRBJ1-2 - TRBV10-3 TGTGCCATCAGTGAGTCGGGGGCTAACTATGGCTACACCTTC CAISESGANYGYTF
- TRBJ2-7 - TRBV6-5 TGTGCCAGCAGTTACTGGACGATGGGCGAGCAGTACTTC CASSYWTMGEQYF
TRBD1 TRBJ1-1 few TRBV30 TGTGCCTGGAGTATCCCGGGGACAGTGAACACTGAAGCTTTCTTT CAWSIPGTVNTEAFF
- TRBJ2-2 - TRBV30 TGTGCCTGGAGTCGGCTAGGGATCACCGGGGAGCTGTTTTTT CAWSRLGITGELFF
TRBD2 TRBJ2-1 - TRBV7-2 TGTGCCAGCGGAGCTCTAGCGGGAGGTACCAATGAGCAGTTCTTC CASGALAGGTNEQFF
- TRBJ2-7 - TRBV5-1 TGCGCCAGCAGCTTGGTAGAATACGAGCAGTACTTC CASSLVEYEQYF
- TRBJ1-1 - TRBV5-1 TGCGCCAGCAGCTTGGCGGCAGTCCCCACTGAAGCTTTCTTT CASSLAAVPTEAFF
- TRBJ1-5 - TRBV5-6 TGTGCCAGCGGCAGGGTCAATCAGCCCCAGCATTTT CASGRVNQPQHF
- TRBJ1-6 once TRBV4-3 TGCGCCAGCAGCCAAGATTGGAAGAATTCACCCCTCCACTTT CASSQDWKNSPLHF
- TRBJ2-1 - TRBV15 TGTGCCACCAGCAGACTATCCACGGGGAATCGGGAGTTGTTCTTC CATSRLSTGNRELFF
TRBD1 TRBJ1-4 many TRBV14 TGTGCCAGCAGCCCAGGGGGGAAACTGTTTTTT CASSPGGKLFF
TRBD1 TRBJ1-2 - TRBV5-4 TGTGCCAGCAGCTTCAGGGGGCGAATTAATGGCTACACCTTC CASSFRGRINGYTF
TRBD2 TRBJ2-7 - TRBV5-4 TGTGCCAGCAGCCCTTGGGACCGGGAGGGGTCCGAGCAGTACTTC CASSPWDREGSEQYF
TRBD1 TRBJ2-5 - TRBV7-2 TGTGCCAGCAGCTTATCCCGACAGGGGGACCAAGAGACCCAGTACTTC CASSLSRQGDQETQYF
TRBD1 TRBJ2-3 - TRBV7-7 TGTGCCAGCAGCTTCGGCAGGGGGCTGACAGATACGCAGTATTTT CASSFGRGLTDTQYF
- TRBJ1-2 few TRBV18 TGTGCCAGCTCACCAATCGGGGGTGACGGCTACACCTTC CASSPIGGDGYTF